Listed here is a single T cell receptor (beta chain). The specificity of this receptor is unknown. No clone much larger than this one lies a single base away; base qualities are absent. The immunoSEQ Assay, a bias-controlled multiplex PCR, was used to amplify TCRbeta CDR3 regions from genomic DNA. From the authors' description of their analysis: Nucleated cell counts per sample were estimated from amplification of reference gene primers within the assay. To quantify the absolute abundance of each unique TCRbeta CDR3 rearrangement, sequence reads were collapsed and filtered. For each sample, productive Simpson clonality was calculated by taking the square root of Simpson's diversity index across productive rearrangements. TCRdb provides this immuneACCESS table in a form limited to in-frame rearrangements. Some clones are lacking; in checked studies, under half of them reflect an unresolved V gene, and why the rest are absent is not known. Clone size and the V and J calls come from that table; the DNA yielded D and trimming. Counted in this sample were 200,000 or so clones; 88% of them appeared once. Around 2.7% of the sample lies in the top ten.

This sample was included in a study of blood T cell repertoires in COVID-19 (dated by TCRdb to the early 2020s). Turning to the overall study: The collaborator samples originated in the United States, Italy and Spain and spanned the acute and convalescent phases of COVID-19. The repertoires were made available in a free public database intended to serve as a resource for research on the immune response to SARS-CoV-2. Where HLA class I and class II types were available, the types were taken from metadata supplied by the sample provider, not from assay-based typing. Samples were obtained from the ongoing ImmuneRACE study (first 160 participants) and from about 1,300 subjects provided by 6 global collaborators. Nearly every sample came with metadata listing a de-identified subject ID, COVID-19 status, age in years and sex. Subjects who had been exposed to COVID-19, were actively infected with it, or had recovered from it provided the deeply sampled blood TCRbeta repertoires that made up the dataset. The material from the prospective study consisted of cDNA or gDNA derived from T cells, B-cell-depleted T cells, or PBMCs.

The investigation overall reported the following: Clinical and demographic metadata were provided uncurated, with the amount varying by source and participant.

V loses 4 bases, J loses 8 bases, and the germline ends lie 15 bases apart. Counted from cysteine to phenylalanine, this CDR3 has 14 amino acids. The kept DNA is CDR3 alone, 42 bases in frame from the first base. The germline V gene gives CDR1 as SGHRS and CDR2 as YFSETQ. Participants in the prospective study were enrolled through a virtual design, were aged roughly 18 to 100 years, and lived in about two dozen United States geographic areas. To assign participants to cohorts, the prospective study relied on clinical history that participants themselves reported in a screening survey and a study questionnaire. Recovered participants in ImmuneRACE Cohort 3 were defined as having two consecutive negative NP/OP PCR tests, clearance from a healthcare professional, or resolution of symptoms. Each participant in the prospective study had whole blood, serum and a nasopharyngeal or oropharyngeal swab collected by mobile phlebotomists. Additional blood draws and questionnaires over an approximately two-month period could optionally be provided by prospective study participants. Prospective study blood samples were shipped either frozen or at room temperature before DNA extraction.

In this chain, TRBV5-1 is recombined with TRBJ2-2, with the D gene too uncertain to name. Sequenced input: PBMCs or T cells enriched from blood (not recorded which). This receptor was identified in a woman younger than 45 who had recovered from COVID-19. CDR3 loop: CASSPLERLGELFF. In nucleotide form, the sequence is TGCGCCAGCAGCCCCCTGGAGCGTTTAGGGGAGCTGTTTTTT.